The rows below give T cell receptor beta chains drawn from one sample of a study of blood T cell repertoires in COVID-19. The assay was immunoSEQ multiplex PCR, and TCRdb's table has in-frame clones only and misses some. Among 100,000 to 120,000 clones listed, approximately 88% were seen once. The sample was peripheral blood. The receptors stem from a woman between 40 and 50 years old with acute or convalescent COVID-19. Both conserved end residues are part of each CDR3. D genes are given only for firm matches. Expanded clones are given a class, and other clones once, few, many or no size at all.

-	-	TRBJ2-3	TRBV5-4	TGTGCCAGCAGCTTGGGGGGAGAGCGGGCCGATACGCAGTATTTT	CASSLGGERADTQYF
once	-	TRBJ2-1	TRBV4-2	TGTGCCAGCAGCCAAGATGGAGCGGGCCCAAGCTCCTACAATGAGCAGTTCTTC	CASSQDGAGPSSYNEQFF
-	TRBD1	TRBJ1-1	TRBV6-5	TGTGCCAGCAGTCCGCCTGGGACAGTGAACACTGAAGCTTTCTTT	CASSPPGTVNTEAFF
few	-	TRBJ2-5	TRBV5-1	TGCGCCAGCAGCTACGGACAAGCCTCCCAAGAGACCCAGTACTTC	CASSYGQASQETQYF
-	-	TRBJ2-1	TRBV11-2	TGTGCCAGCAGGGACAGCTCCTACAATGAGCAGTTCTTC	CASRDSSYNEQFF
-	TRBD1	TRBJ1-2	TRBV7-2	TGTGCCAGCAGCTTAGGACGTGACAGGGTTAACGGCTATGGCTACACCTTC	CASSLGRDRVNGYGYTF
-	-	TRBJ1-2	TRBV30	TGTGCCTGGAGTGTACGTGGAGGGGACTATGGCTACACCTTC	CAWSVRGGDYGYTF
-	-	TRBJ1-3	TRBV7-2	TGTGCCAGCAGCTTTACACAGAGTAGAAACACCATATATTTT	CASSFTQSRNTIYF
few	-	TRBJ1-3	TRBV11-2	TGTGCCAGCAGCTCTCAGGCCTCTGGAAACACCATATATTTT	CASSSQASGNTIYF
-	TRBD1	TRBJ1-1	TRBV19	TGTGCCAGTAGTCCCGACAGGGGTGGGACTGAAGCTTTCTTT	CASSPDRGGTEAFF
-	-	TRBJ2-3	TRBV11-1	TGTGCCAGCAGCTTAGAGGGACACCAGGGAGATACGCAGTATTTT	CASSLEGHQGDTQYF
-	-	TRBJ1-6	TRBV7-3	TGTGCCAGCAGCCCTGTACCAGGGCAGTCCCTCCACTTT	CASSPVPGQSLHF
-	-	TRBJ2-5	TRBV2	TGTGCCAGCAGTGGGGGACTCCAAGAGACCCAGTACTTC	CASSGGLQETQYF
-	-	TRBJ1-1	TRBV27	TGTGCCAGCAACAACCCGGGGACATTCCCGGGCGGCACTGAAGCTTTCTTT	CASNNPGTFPGGTEAFF
-	-	TRBJ2-4	TRBV12-3/TRBV12-4	TGTGCCAGCACAGAGCAGGCAGCGGGCATTCAGTACTTC	CASTEQAAGIQYF
-	-	TRBJ1-4	TRBV19	TGTGCCAGTAGTATCTTTGGAAAGGGGAGGGAAAAACTGTTTTTT	CASSIFGKGREKLFF
-	-	TRBJ1-2	TRBV18	TGTGCCAGCTCACCGCGTGACAGTTCCTATGGCTACACCTTC	CASSPRDSSYGYTF
-	TRBD1	TRBJ1-5	TRBV6-5	TGTGCCAGCAGCCGGGGACAGGGAAATCAGCCCCAGCATTTT	CASSRGQGNQPQHF
-	TRBD1	TRBJ1-4	TRBV5-1	TGCGCCAGCAGCGCGGGACAGAATAATGAAAAACTGTTTTTT	CASSAGQNNEKLFF
-	TRBD2	TRBJ2-1	TRBV6-5	TGTGCCAGCAGGGGGGGAGCGGGGATTGATGAGCAGTTCTTC	CASRGGAGIDEQFF
-	-	TRBJ2-7	TRBV5-8	TGTGCCAGCTTCGTCCTGAGCAATGGGCAGTACTTC	CASFVLSNGQYF
-	TRBD1	TRBJ2-7	TRBV19	TGTGCCAGTAGTAAGGGACAGGGACAACACGAGCAGTACTTC	CASSKGQGQHEQYF
-	TRBD1	TRBJ1-4	TRBV30	TGTGCCTTCCGGGACAGGGTGCATGAAAAACTGTTTTTT	CAFRDRVHEKLFF
-	TRBD1	TRBJ2-2	TRBV7-9	TGTGCCAGCAGCTTGGGGACAGGGAGGACCGGGGAGCTGTTTTTT	CASSLGTGRTGELFF
-	-	TRBJ1-5	TRBV18	TGTGCCAGCTCACCAACAGAGACTAGCCAGCCCCAGCATTTT	CASSPTETSQPQHF
-	TRBD1	TRBJ2-7	TRBV6-2/TRBV6-3	TGTGCCAGCAGTTACCCGACTTACAGGGGTGGCTACGAGCAGTACTTC	CASSYPTYRGGYEQYF
-	TRBD1	TRBJ1-5	TRBV4-1	TGCGCCAGCAGCCAAGCTGGGCAGGGGGTGAATCAGCCCCAGCATTTT	CASSQAGQGVNQPQHF
-	-	TRBJ2-7	TRBV7-9	TGTGCCAGCAGCCTAATTCCCCAGGGCCACGAGCAGTACTTC	CASSLIPQGHEQYF
-	TRBD2	TRBJ2-4	TRBV4-3	TGCGCCAGCAGCCAAGACCGGGGTTCTAGCGGTGGAAACATTCAGTACTTC	CASSQDRGSSGGNIQYF
-	TRBD2	TRBJ2-3	TRBV9	TGTGCCAGCAGCTCCAGCGGGGGTCCAGATACGCAGTATTTT	CASSSSGGPDTQYF
-	-	TRBJ1-1	TRBV6-5	TGTGCCAGTACGGGGGGGACTGAAGCTTTCTTT	CASTGGTEAFF
-	TRBD1	TRBJ1-1	TRBV5-1	TGCGCCAGCAGCCCACAGGGGGTCGCTGAAGCTTTCTTT	CASSPQGVAEAFF
-	-	TRBJ2-5	TRBV9	TGTGCCAGCAGCTTTGAAACAGGGTACCAAGAGACCCAGTACTTC	CASSFETGYQETQYF
-	-	TRBJ2-1	TRBV27	TGTGCCAGCAGTTTATTCAGATTGAACAATGAGCAGTTCTTC	CASSLFRLNNEQFF
-	TRBD1	TRBJ1-5	TRBV30	TGTGCCTGGAGTAAACAGGGGCATCAGCCCCAGCATTTT	CAWSKQGHQPQHF
-	-	TRBJ2-5	TRBV5-1	TGCGCCAGCAGCTTGTTAGCCCAAGAGACCCAGTACTTC	CASSLLAQETQYF
once	-	TRBJ2-7	TRBV6-5	TGTGCCAGCACGAAGGGGCTCTCCTACGAGCAGTACTTC	CASTKGLSYEQYF
-	-	TRBJ1-2	TRBV10-3	TGTGCCATCAGAATTCAATCAAGAGGTAACTATGGCTACACCTTC	CAIRIQSRGNYGYTF
-	-	TRBJ1-1	TRBV5-4	TGTGCCAGCAGATTAGGAATCGGGGGGAACACTGAAGCTTTCTTT	CASRLGIGGNTEAFF
-	TRBD1	TRBJ1-3	TRBV6-5	TGTGCCAGAAAAAGACAGGGTTTAGGAAACACCATATATTTT	CARKRQGLGNTIYF
-	-	TRBJ1-2	TRBV6-5	TGTGCCAGCACCAGGGGTAGCCTTAACTATGGCTACACCTTC	CASTRGSLNYGYTF
-	TRBD1	TRBJ1-2	TRBV27	TGTGCCAGCAGTACAATCCGGGACAGGGTGGGCTATGGCTACACCTTC	CASSTIRDRVGYGYTF
-	-	TRBJ1-2	TRBV7-2	TGTGCCAGCAGCTTATCTACCGGGTCTAAAAACTATGGCTACACCTTC	CASSLSTGSKNYGYTF
-	TRBD1	TRBJ1-2	TRBV18	TGTGCCAGCTCACCCCCTAGAGGACAGGGGAACTATGGCTACACCTTC	CASSPPRGQGNYGYTF
-	TRBD1	TRBJ1-1	TRBV29-1	TGCAGCGCCAACAGGGGGCACACTGAAGCTTTCTTT	CSANRGHTEAFF
-	-	TRBJ2-1	TRBV7-2	TGTGCCAGCAGCTTTTGGGGGGAGCGATTGGATGAGCAGTTCTTC	CASSFWGERLDEQFF
few	TRBD2	TRBJ2-7	TRBV2	TGTGCCAGCAGGCGGGAGCTAAGCTCCTACGAGCAGTACTTC	CASRRELSSYEQYF
once	TRBD2	TRBJ2-2	TRBV13	TGTGCCAGCAGCCCCCTCCCTAGCGGGGGTTCTACCGGGGAGCTGTTTTTT	CASSPLPSGGSTGELFF